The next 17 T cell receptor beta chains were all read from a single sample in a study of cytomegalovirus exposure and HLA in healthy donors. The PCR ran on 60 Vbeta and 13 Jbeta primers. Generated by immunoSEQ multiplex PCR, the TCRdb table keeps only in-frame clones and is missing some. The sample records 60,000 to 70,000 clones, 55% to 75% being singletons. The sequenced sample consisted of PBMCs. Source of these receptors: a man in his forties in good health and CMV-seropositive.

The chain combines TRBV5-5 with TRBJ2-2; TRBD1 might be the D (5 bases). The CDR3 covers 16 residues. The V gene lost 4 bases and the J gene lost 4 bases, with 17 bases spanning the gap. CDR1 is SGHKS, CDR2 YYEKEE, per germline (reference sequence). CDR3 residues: CASSHQRGSGTGELFF. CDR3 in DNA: TGTGCCAGCAGCCACCAAAGGGGTTCGGGCACCGGGGAGCTGTTTTTT.

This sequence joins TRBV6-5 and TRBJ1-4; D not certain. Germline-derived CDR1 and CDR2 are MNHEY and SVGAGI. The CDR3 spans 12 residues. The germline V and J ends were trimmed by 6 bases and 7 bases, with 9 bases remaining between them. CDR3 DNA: TGTGCCAGCAGAACCGACACTGAAAAACTGTTTTTT. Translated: CASRTDTEKLFF.

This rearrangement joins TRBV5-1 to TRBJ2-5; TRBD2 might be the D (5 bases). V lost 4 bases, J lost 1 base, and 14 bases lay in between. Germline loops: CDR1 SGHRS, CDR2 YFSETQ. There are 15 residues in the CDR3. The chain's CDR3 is CASSEGLTSQETQYF. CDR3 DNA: TGCGCCAGCAGCGAGGGCCTGACCTCCCAAGAGACCCAGTACTTC.

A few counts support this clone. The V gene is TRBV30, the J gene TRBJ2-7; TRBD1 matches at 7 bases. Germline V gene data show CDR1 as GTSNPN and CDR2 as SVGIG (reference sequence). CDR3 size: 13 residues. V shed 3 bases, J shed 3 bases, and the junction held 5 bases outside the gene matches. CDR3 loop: CAWSTPGGYEQYF. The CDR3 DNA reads TGTGCCTGGAGCACCCCAGGGGGCTACGAGCAGTACTTC.

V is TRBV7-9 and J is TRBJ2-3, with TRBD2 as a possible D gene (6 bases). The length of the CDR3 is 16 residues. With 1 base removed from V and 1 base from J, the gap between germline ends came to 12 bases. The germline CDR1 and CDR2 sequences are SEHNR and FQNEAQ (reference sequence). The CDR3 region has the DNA TGTGCCAGCAGCTTAGGACTACCTAGCGGCACAGATACGCAGTATTTT. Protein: CASSLGLPSGTDTQYF.

The CDR3: CASNRQGNYGYTF. The CDR3 bases are TGTGCCAGCAATCGACAGGGTAACTATGGCTACACCTTC. This chain uses TRBV6-1 with TRBJ1-2; 7 nucleotides line up with TRBD1. In germline, CDR1 is MNHNS, CDR2 SASEGT. With V trimmed by 7 bases and J by 1 base, 3 bases remained unmatched. CDR3 length equals 13 residues.

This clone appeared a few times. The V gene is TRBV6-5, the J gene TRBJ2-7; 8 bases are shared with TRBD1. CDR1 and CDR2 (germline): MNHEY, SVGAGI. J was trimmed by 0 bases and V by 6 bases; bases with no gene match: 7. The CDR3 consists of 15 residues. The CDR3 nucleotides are TGTGCCAGCAGATTCCGGGACAGGAGCTCCTACGAGCAGTACTTC. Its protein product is CASRFRDRSSYEQYF.

In DNA, the CDR3 is TGTGCCAGCAGTGAAGCATCAGGGCCAGGGGACCAGCATTTT. This codes for CASSEASGPGDQHF. The V call is TRBV2, the J call TRBJ1-5, with a weak D call TRBD1 (6 bases). The length of the CDR3 is 14 residues. Trimming stripped 0 bases from V and 12 bases from J, with 15 bases between. Germline V gene data show CDR1 as SNHLY and CDR2 as FYNNEI.

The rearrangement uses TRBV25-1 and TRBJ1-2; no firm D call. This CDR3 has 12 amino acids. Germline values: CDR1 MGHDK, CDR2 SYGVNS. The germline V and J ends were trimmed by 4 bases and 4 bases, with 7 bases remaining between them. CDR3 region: CASSGSGYGYTF. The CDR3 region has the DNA TGTGCCAGCAGTGGGAGCGGCTATGGCTACACCTTC.

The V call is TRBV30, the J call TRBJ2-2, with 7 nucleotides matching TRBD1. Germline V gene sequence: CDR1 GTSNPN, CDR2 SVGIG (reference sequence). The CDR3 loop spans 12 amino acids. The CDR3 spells CASGTAPGELFF. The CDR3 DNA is TGTGCAAGTGGGACAGCCCCCGGGGAGCTGTTTTTT.

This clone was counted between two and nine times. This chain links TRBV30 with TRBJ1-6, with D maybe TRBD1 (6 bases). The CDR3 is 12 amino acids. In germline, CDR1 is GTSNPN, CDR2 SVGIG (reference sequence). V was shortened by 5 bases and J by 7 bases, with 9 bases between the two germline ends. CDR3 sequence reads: CAWRGANSPLHF. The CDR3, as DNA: TGTGCCTGGCGGGGGGCGAATTCACCCCTCCACTTT.

The chain's CDR3 is CASSPGGMAGDKSYEQYF. CDR3 nucleotides: TGTGCCAGCTCACCAGGTGGGATGGCGGGGGACAAATCCTACGAGCAGTACTTC. V is TRBV18 and J is TRBJ2-7; possible D gene TRBD2, 7 bases. The CDR3 consists of 18 residues. Trimming removed 2 bases at V and 1 base at J, with 21 bases between. The V gene's germline CDR1 is KGHSH and CDR2 LQKENI. Together with reference TRBV18 and TRBJ2-7, the CDR3 gives the full variable domain: NAGVMQNPRHLVRRRGQEARLRCSPMKGHSHVYWYRQLPEEGLKFMVYLQKENIIDESGMPKERFSAEFPKEGPSILRIQQVVRGDSAAYFCASSPGGMAGDKSYEQYFGPGTRLTVT.

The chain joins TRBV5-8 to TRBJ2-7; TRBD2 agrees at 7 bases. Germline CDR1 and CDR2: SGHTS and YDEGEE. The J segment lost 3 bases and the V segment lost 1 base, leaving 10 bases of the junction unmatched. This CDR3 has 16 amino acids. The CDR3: CASSLPSSGPRYEQYF. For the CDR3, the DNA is TGTGCCAGCAGCTTGCCCTCTAGCGGACCCCGCTACGAGCAGTACTTC.

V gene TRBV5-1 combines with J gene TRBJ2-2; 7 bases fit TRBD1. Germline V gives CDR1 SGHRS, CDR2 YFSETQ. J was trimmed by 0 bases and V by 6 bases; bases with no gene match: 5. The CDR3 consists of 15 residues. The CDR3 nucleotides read TGCGCCAGCACCGGACAGGACGCGAACACCGGGGAGCTGTTTTTT. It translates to CASTGQDANTGELFF.

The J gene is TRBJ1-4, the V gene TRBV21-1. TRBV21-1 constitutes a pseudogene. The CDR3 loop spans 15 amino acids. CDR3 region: CASSAWGRANEKLFF. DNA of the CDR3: TGTGCCAGCAGCGCCTGGGGGAGGGCTAATGAAAAACTGTTTTTT.

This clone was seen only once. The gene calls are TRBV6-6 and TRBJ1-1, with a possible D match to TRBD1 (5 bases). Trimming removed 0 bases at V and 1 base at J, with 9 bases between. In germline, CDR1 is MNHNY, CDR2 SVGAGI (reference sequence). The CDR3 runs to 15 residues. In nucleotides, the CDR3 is TGTGCCAGCAGTTACTCGATGGGGGGGAACACTGAAGCTTTCTTT. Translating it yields CASSYSMGGNTEAFF.

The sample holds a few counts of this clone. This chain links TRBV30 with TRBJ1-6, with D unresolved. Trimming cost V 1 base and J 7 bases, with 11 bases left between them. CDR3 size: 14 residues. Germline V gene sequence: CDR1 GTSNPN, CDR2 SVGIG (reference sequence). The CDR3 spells CAWSERQKNSPLHF. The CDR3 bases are TGTGCCTGGAGTGAGCGGCAGAAGAATTCACCCCTCCACTTT.